The source of this T cell receptor (beta chain) is a study of T cell responses to AZD1222 COVID-19 vaccine. The CDR3 covers 16 residues. The V end was cut by 2 bases, the J end by 0 bases, with 15 bases between. CDR1 SGDLS and CDR2 YYNGEE come from the germline V gene. Findings of the study overall: Spike regions recognized by vaccine-associated CD4 TCRs spanned the protein, led by 160-218 and 743-854.

As to this clone: Its target is unknown.

Here immunoSEQ multiplex PCR was the method, and the copy in TCRdb shows in-frame clones only, minus some. The repertoire includes tens of thousands of clones, around nine tenths of them detected once, and 2.8% sits in the top ten. This receptor was obtained from an adult in good health. The chain employs TRBV9 and TRBJ2-7; TRBD2 is a possible D gene (6 bases). The sequencing used peripheral blood, collected on day 0 of MenACWY control vaccination. The CDR3 DNA follows: TGTGCCAGCAGCGTTGGAGGGGTCGGCAGCTCCTACGAGCAGTACTTC. It translates to CASSVGGVGSSYEQYF.